The 32 T cell receptor beta chains below were found in one sample sequenced in a study of blood T cell repertoires in COVID-19. This table comes from immunoSEQ multiplex PCR, and its TCRdb copy is limited to in-frame clones, with some not included. The sample contains fewer than 250,000 clones, approximately 80% of which appear only once. Sequenced input: peripheral blood. The receptors derive from a woman aged 70 to 79 with acute or convalescent COVID-19.

The genes are TRBV6-2 or TRBV6-3 and TRBJ1-5; D uncertain. The CDR3 is 15 residues long. The V gene's germline CDR1 is MNHEY and CDR2 SVGEGT. The V and J ends lost 6 bases and 4 bases respectively, with 16 bases between them. As DNA, the CDR3 is TGTGCCAGCAGCTCACCACGGGGAGGTAATCAGCCCCAGCATTTT. Amino acids: CASSSPRGGNQPQHF.

This clone has only one observation. The chain uses TRBV7-8 and TRBJ2-7; tentative D call: TRBD2 (6 bases). The CDR3 spans 13 residues. Looked up from germline, CDR1 is SGHVS and CDR2 is FQNEAQ. V was trimmed by 4 bases and J by 3 bases, leaving 10 bases between them. In DNA form, the CDR3 reads TGTGCCAGCAGCTCCGGGACTGACTACGAGCAGTACTTC. Protein: CASSSGTDYEQYF.

CDR3 nucleotides: TGTGCCAGCAATCAGGGCCTGGAGACCCAGTACTTC. Amino acid sequence: CASNQGLETQYF. V and J are TRBV12-3 or TRBV12-4 and TRBJ2-5, with a possible D match to TRBD1 (5 bases). Trimming shortened V by 7 bases and J by 5 bases, and 11 bases separated the two germline ends. The CDR3 loop spans 12 amino acids.

This chain joins TRBV13 and TRBJ2-6; 8 bases line up with TRBD1. CDR1 PRHDT and CDR2 FYEKMQ come from the germline V gene (reference sequence). CDR3 length: 19 amino acids. J was trimmed by 0 bases and V by 1 base; bases with no gene match: 8. CDR3 in amino acids: CASSLEAGGKISGANVLTF. The CDR3 region has the DNA TGTGCCAGCAGCTTAGAGGCAGGGGGCAAGATCTCTGGGGCCAACGTCCTGACTTTC.

The chain couples TRBV6-2 or TRBV6-3 to TRBJ2-7; weak D call: TRBD2 (5 bases). This CDR3 is built from 12 residues. Trimming left V 0 bases short and J 5 bases short, with 5 bases between. Germline loops: CDR1 MNHEY, CDR2 SVGEGT. The CDR3 region is CASSYSRDEQYF. In DNA form, the CDR3 reads TGTGCCAGCAGTTACTCGAGGGACGAGCAGTACTTC.

This rearrangement joins TRBV19 to TRBJ2-2, with a weak D call TRBD2 (6 bases). Trimming shortened V by 7 bases and J by 0 bases, and 12 bases separated the two germline ends. CDR3 size: 15 residues. Germline loops: CDR1 LNHDA, CDR2 SQIVND (reference sequence). CDR3 sequence reads: CASTLGGTNTGELFF. As DNA, the CDR3 is TGTGCCAGTACCCTTGGGGGGACGAACACCGGGGAGCTGTTTTTT.

The CDR3 loop is CASSLGDRSNEKLFF. CDR3 nucleotide sequence: TGCGCCAGCAGCCTAGGGGACAGGTCTAATGAAAAACTGTTTTTT. The chain uses TRBV4-1 and TRBJ1-4, with 8 bases aligning to TRBD1. V was pared by 4 bases and J by 3 bases, with 4 bases of the junction left unmatched. The CDR3 length is 15 residues. Germline CDR1 and CDR2: MGHRA and YSYEKL.

V is TRBV28 and J is TRBJ1-3; no reliable D call. There are 15 residues in the CDR3. V dropped 6 bases and J dropped 0 bases, with 12 bases sitting between them. Germline V gene data show CDR1 as MDHEN and CDR2 as SYDVKM. The CDR3 coding sequence is TGTGCCAGCAGCACCCTGAGAGGCTCTGGAAACACCATATATTTT. Amino acid sequence: CASSTLRGSGNTIYF.

Sample share makes this clone medium-sized. The genes are TRBV4-2 and TRBJ1-2, with unresolved D. The germline V gene has CDR1 LGHNA and CDR2 YNFKEQ. The CDR3 length is 14 residues. Trimming took off 6 bases at V and 3 bases at J, with 14 bases between the two ends. The CDR3 is CASRAEGQDYGYTF. Written as DNA, the CDR3 is TGTGCCAGCAGGGCGGAGGGTCAAGACTATGGCTACACCTTC.

CDR3 DNA: TGTGCCAGCAGTATTCTAGGAGGAGGCACAGATACGCAGTATTTT. This encodes CASSILGGGTDTQYF. The J gene is TRBJ2-3, the V gene TRBV7-9; weak D call: TRBD2 (5 bases). The CDR3 covers 15 residues. From germline, CDR1 is SEHNR and CDR2 FQNEAQ (reference sequence). Deletions cut 6 bases from V and 1 base from J, with 14 bases between.

This clone was counted a single time. The chain is built from TRBV28 and TRBJ2-7; 13 nucleotides align to TRBD2. With V trimmed by 7 bases and J by 0 bases, 15 bases remained unmatched. This CDR3 is built from 19 residues. Germline V CDR1 and CDR2: MDHEN, SYDVKM. The CDR3 sequence is CASTWGLAGKVRSSYEQYF. The CDR3, as DNA: TGTGCCAGCACCTGGGGACTAGCGGGAAAGGTTCGAAGCTCCTACGAGCAGTACTTC. Full variable domain (rest looked up from reference TRBV28 and TRBJ2-7): DVKVTQSSRYLVKRTGEKVFLECVQDMDHENMFWYRQDPGLGLRLIYFSYDVKMKEKGDIPEGYSVSREKKERFSLILESASTNQTSMYLCASTWGLAGKVRSSYEQYFGPGTRLTVT.

Only a few counts were recorded for this clone. This sequence joins TRBV19 and TRBJ2-1, with D possibly TRBD1 on 6 matching bases. This CDR3 is 15 amino acids long. The V end was cut by 9 bases, the J end by 5 bases, with 20 bases between. CDR1 is LNHDA and CDR2 is SQIVND in the germline V gene (reference sequence). Written as DNA, the CDR3 is TGTGCCAGCCAACCCCGTAGGGGGAGCGACAATGAGCAGTTCTTC. It yields the protein CASQPRRGSDNEQFF.

The chain is built from TRBV5-4 and TRBJ1-1; tentative D call: TRBD1 (5 bases). V was trimmed by 2 bases and J by 0 bases, leaving 8 bases between them. CDR1 and CDR2 from the germline V gene are SGHNT and YYREEE (reference sequence). CDR3 length: 14 residues. CDR3 sequence: CASSLKGMNTEAFF. The CDR3 nucleotides read TGTGCCAGCAGCTTAAAGGGGATGAACACTGAAGCTTTCTTT.

This chain connects TRBV5-5 to TRBJ1-5; 7 bases are shared with TRBD1. The CDR3 contains 15 residues. CDR1 and CDR2 from the germline V gene are SGHKS and YYEKEE (reference sequence). V lost 4 bases and J lost 3; bases outside the gene matches: 7. The DNA of the CDR3 is TGTGCCAGCAGCCTGGGACAGCTTGTCAATCAGCCCCAGCATTTT. The encoded protein is CASSLGQLVNQPQHF.

V is TRBV6-5 and J is TRBJ2-1, with 7 bases fitting TRBD2. Germline V gene sequence: CDR1 MNHEY, CDR2 SVGAGI. CDR3 length: 14 residues. The J segment lost 10 bases and the V segment lost 0 bases, leaving 6 bases of the junction unmatched. CDR3 nucleotide sequence: TGTGCCAGCAGTTACTCGGAGCGGGGAGTCGAGCAGTTCTTC. Encoded protein: CASSYSERGVEQFF.

CDR3 loop: CASSSRDRGHNSPLHF. CDR3 bases: TGTGCCAGTAGTAGTCGGGACAGGGGGCATAATTCACCCCTCCACTTT. The genes are TRBV19 and TRBJ1-6; 12 positions agree with TRBD1. Per germline, CDR1 LNHDA and CDR2 SQIVND (reference sequence). This CDR3 is built from 16 residues. The V segment lost 4 bases and the J segment 5 bases; nucleotides outside the gene matches: 3.

The gene calls are TRBV19 and TRBJ1-6, with 7 nucleotides matching TRBD1. The V and J ends lost 3 bases and 10 bases, in that order; junction bases with no gene match: 6. This CDR3 has 14 amino acids. Germline CDR1 is LNHDA and CDR2 is SQIVND (reference sequence). DNA of the CDR3: TGTGCCAGTAGTATGGTGCAGGGGGTCTCACCCCTCCACTTT. Translated: CASSMVQGVSPLHF.

With regard to this clone: Different DNA sequences within this sample yield the same CDR3. The chain joins TRBV19 to TRBJ1-6; maybe TRBD1 (6 bases). This CDR3 region has 11 residues. The V gene lost 6 bases and the J gene lost 12 bases, with 9 bases spanning the gap. Germline V gene lookup returns CDR1 LNHDA and CDR2 SQIVND (reference sequence). CDR3 sequence reads: CASSQQGPLHF. In DNA, the CDR3 is TGTGCCAGTAGCCAACAGGGACCCCTCCACTTT.

This clone occurred a few times. This rearrangement joins TRBV18 to TRBJ1-3, with D possibly matching TRBD1 (5 bases). Trimming cost V 6 bases and J 3 bases, with 12 bases left between them. Per the germline V gene, CDR1 is KGHSH and CDR2 is LQKENI. The CDR3 extends over 14 amino acids. CDR3 coding DNA: TGTGCCAGCTCGGGCAGGGTTGGTGGAAACACCATATATTTT. Protein: CASSGRVGGNTIYF.

The chain has TRBV6-2 or TRBV6-3 and TRBJ1-6; the D gene is possibly TRBD1 (5 bases). V dropped 7 bases and J dropped 3 bases, with 16 bases sitting between them. Germline CDR1 reads MNHEY; CDR2 reads SVGEGT. This CDR3 spans 16 amino acids. The CDR3 bases are TGTGCCAGCAACCCAGGAAGCAGGGTCTATAATTCACCCCTCCACTTT. It codes for CASNPGSRVYNSPLHF.

The gene calls are TRBV5-1 and TRBJ1-5; possibly TRBD1 for D (6 bases). Germline values: CDR1 SGHRS, CDR2 YFSETQ. The CDR3 covers 14 residues. The ends were cut back, 4 bases at V and 6 bases at J, with 14 bases in the middle. The CDR3: CASSPSGGTQPQHF. CDR3 bases: TGCGCCAGCAGCCCTTCGGGGGGCACTCAGCCCCAGCATTTT.

The chain combines TRBV19 with TRBJ1-1, with 10 bases identical to TRBD1. The CDR3 has 13 residues. Per the germline V gene, CDR1 is LNHDA and CDR2 is SQIVND (reference sequence). V was clipped by 4 bases and J by 9 bases; unmatched bases: 5. The CDR3 protein is CASSTGGQGKAFF. The CDR3 region has the DNA TGTGCCAGTAGTACCGGGGGACAGGGGAAAGCTTTCTTT. Complete variable domain (other parts from reference TRBV19 and TRBJ1-1): DGGITQSPKYLFRKEGQNVTLSCEQNLNHDAMYWYRQDPGQGLRLIYYSQIVNDFQKGDIAEGYSVSREKKESFPLTVTSAQKNPTAFYLCASSTGGQGKAFFGQGTRLTVV.

The CDR3 DNA sequence: TGTGCCAGCAGCTCATCCCCGGGGCGGGGGGCCCCCCCGGATACGCAGTATTTT. Translating it yields CASSSSPGRGAPPDTQYF. The rearrangement joins TRBV7-9 to TRBJ2-3, with 8 bases that match TRBD2. V lost 4 bases to trimming and J lost 6 bases; unmatched junction nucleotides: 18. Germline CDR1 reads SEHNR; CDR2 reads FQNEAQ (reference sequence). The CDR3 runs 18 residues. Based on the CDR3 plus reference TRBV7-9 and TRBJ2-3, the full variable domain is DTGVSQNPRHKITKRGQNVTFRCDPISEHNRLYWYRQTLGQGPEFLTYFQNEAQLEKSRLLSDRFSAERPKGSFSTLEIQRTEQGDSAMYLCASSSSPGRGAPPDTQYFGPGTRLTVL.

This sequence joins TRBV27 and TRBJ2-5, with a weak D call TRBD1 (6 bases). The CDR3 sequence is 13 residues long. The V end was cut by 4 bases, the J end by 1 base, with 7 bases between. Germline V gene sequence: CDR1 MNHEY, CDR2 SMNVEV (reference sequence). CDR3 in amino acids: CASSSTGQETQYF. The CDR3 DNA sequence: TGTGCCAGCAGTTCGACAGGCCAAGAGACCCAGTACTTC.

This sequence joins TRBV7-6 and TRBJ2-2; 11 bases fit TRBD1. CDR3 size: 17 residues. V was clipped by 5 bases and J by 6 bases; unmatched bases: 11. Germline assignment: CDR1 SGHVS and CDR2 FNYEAQ. The CDR3 nucleotides read TGTGCCAGCAGCGCACCGACGGGACAGGGGGTGTCCGGGGAGCTGTTTTTT. It encodes CASSAPTGQGVSGELFF.

The rearrangement uses TRBV27 and TRBJ1-5; perhaps TRBD1 as D (5 bases). Looked up from germline, CDR1 is MNHEY and CDR2 is SMNVEV (reference sequence). The V end lost 5 bases, the J end lost 4 bases, and 15 bases lay between the germline ends. There are 15 residues in the CDR3. CDR3 protein: CASSQEGRWNQPQHF. The CDR3 coding sequence is TGTGCCAGCAGTCAAGAGGGGAGGTGGAATCAGCCCCAGCATTTT.

This rearrangement joins TRBV3-1 (or the pseudogene TRBV3-2) to TRBJ2-7; D may be TRBD1 (5 bases). The CDR3 runs to 14 residues. Germline loops: CDR1 LGHDT, CDR2 YNNKEL (reference sequence). Trimming took 4 bases from V and 2 from J, leaving 12 bases between them. The CDR3 bases are TGTGCCAGCAGCCTCGGACACCCTCCCTACGAGCAGTACTTC. The encoded protein is CASSLGHPPYEQYF.

The V gene is TRBV7-9, the J gene TRBJ1-1; possible D gene TRBD1, 6 bases. V gave up 5 bases and J gave up 0 bases, with 13 bases separating them. CDR1 and CDR2 from the germline V gene are SEHNR and FQNEAQ (reference sequence). CDR3 length: 15 amino acids. CDR3 in amino acids: CASSRQGTLNTEAFF. DNA of the CDR3: TGTGCCAGCAGCAGGCAGGGGACCCTGAACACTGAAGCTTTCTTT.

This rearrangement joins TRBV4-1 to TRBJ1-1; 8 positions agree with TRBD1. Trimming removed 1 base from V and 3 bases from J; junction bases left unmatched: 13. The CDR3 is made up of 18 amino acids. Per germline, CDR1 MGHRA and CDR2 YSYEKL. CDR3 amino acids: CASSQVGQGRWWDTEAFF. CDR3 DNA: TGCGCCAGCAGCCAAGTTGGACAGGGTAGATGGTGGGACACTGAAGCTTTCTTT.

The chain is built from TRBV6-5 and TRBJ1-5; a weak D match, TRBD1 (5 bases). The CDR3 extends over 15 amino acids. V was pared by 6 bases and J by 0 bases, with 12 bases between. Germline CDR1 reads MNHEY; CDR2 reads SVGAGI. Here the CDR3 DNA reads TGTGCCAGCAGCCTCGGGACTGATAGCAATCAGCCCCAGCATTTT. Residues: CASSLGTDSNQPQHF.

This clone was counted between two and nine times. The chain joins TRBV10-2 to TRBJ2-3; 12 nucleotides align to TRBD2. With 4 bases clipped from V and 3 bases from J, the junction kept 8 bases outside the gene matches. Germline V gene sequence: CDR1 WSHSY, CDR2 SAAADI. This CDR3 comprises 17 residues. CDR3 coding DNA: TGCGCCAGCAGTGTTCTAGCGGGGGGGCAGGCAACAGATACGCAGTATTTT. Translated, it gives CASSVLAGGQATDTQYF.

This clone appeared a few times. The rearrangement links TRBV4-2 to TRBJ1-2; D unclear. Germline-derived CDR1 and CDR2 are LGHNA and YNFKEQ. The CDR3 totals 13 residues. The germline V and J ends were trimmed by 2 bases and 7 bases, with 11 bases remaining between them. The CDR3 reads CASSQPPSGGYTF. The CDR3 DNA follows: TGTGCCAGCAGCCAACCGCCAAGCGGTGGCTACACCTTC.